The 6 T cell receptor beta chains listed next were all sequenced from one sample in a study of Tregs in tolerant kidney transplant recipients. Mixed chimerism was transient after nonmyeloablative marrow transplants from related graft donors. Measured with immunoSEQ multiplex PCR; TCRdb has only the in-frame clones, and not every one. The sample records under 90,000 clones, 91% being singletons. The sequences come from CD4+ T cells from blood (PBMCs), collected 24 months after the transplant. These receptors were obtained from a human patient who received a combined kidney and bone marrow transplant. Some T cells may be transferred from the graft donor.

This rearrangement joins TRBV10-3 to TRBJ1-1; 7 nucleotides align to TRBD1. The germline CDR1 and CDR2 sequences are ENHRY and SYGVKD. V lost 5 bases, J lost 4 bases, and 7 bases stayed unmatched. This CDR3 has 14 residues. The CDR3 region has the DNA TGTGCCATCAGTCTCAAGGGGGCCGCCACTGAAGCTTTCTTT. It codes for CAISLKGAATEAFF.

V is TRBV27 and J is TRBJ2-5; no reliable D call. The J call may not be correct, given that the DNA end is closer to TRBJ2-7. Germline V gene lookup returns CDR1 MNHEY and CDR2 SMNVEV (reference sequence). The CDR3 spans 14 residues. CDR3 sequence reads: CASSLMYHSYEQYF. CDR3 nucleotides: TGTGCCAGCAGTTTAATGTATCATTCCTACGAGCAGTACTTC.

The rearrangement uses TRBV1 and TRBJ2-7; no check of the table's D call, TRBD2, against the DNA was made. TRBV1 is tagged as a pseudogene. This CDR3 spans 13 amino acids. The CDR3 nucleotides are TGCACCACGAGGACTAGTGGGGTAGACGAGCAGTACTTC. Translating gives CTTRTSGVDEQYF.

This rearrangement joins TRBV27 to TRBJ2-1, with D possibly matching TRBD1 (7 bases). There are 16 residues in the CDR3. Trimming pared 3 bases from V and 1 base from J, leaving 13 bases between. The V gene's germline CDR1 is MNHEY and CDR2 SMNVEV (reference sequence). The CDR3 nucleotides read TGTGCCAGCAGTTTGCGGGGACAGTTGTCCTACAATGAGCAGTTCTTC. It yields the protein CASSLRGQLSYNEQFF.

The V and J genes are TRBV7-9 and TRBJ2-7; TRBD2 matches at 10 bases. V gave up 3 bases and J gave up 11 bases; unmatched junction bases: 10. The CDR3 totals 14 residues. Germline V CDR1 and CDR2: SEHNR, FQNEAQ (reference sequence). Written as DNA, the CDR3 is TGTGCCAGCAGCTTGGGGACTAGCGCGCTTACGAAGTACTTC. Protein sequence: CASSLGTSALTKYF.

The chain uses TRBV4-3 and TRBJ2-3; 10 bases agree with TRBD2. Germline values: CDR1 LGHNA, CDR2 YSLEER. V lost 4 bases and J lost 4; bases outside the gene matches: 5. The CDR3 is 15 residues long. CDR3 DNA: TGCGCCAGCAGCCGAACCGGGACTAGCGCAGATACGCAGTATTTT. It codes for CASSRTGTSADTQYF.